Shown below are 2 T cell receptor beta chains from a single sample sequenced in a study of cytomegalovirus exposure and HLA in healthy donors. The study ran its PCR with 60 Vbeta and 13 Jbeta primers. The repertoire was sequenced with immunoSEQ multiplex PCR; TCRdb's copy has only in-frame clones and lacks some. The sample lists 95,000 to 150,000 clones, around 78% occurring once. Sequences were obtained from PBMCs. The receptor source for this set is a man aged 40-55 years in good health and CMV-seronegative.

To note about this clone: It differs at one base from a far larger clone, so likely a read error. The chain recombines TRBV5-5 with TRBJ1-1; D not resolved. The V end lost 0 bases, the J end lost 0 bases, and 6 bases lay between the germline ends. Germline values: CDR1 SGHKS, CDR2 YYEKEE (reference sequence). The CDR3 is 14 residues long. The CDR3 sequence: CASSLGVMNTEAFF. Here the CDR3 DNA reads TGTGCCAGCAGCTTGGGAGTCATGAACACTGAAGCTTTCTTT.

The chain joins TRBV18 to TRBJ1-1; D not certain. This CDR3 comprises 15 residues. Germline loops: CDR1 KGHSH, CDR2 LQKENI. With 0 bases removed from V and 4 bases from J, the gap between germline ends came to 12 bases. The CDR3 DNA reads TGTGCCAGCTCACCACCGTACGGGGTTCGCACTGAAGCTTTCTTT. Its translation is CASSPPYGVRTEAFF.